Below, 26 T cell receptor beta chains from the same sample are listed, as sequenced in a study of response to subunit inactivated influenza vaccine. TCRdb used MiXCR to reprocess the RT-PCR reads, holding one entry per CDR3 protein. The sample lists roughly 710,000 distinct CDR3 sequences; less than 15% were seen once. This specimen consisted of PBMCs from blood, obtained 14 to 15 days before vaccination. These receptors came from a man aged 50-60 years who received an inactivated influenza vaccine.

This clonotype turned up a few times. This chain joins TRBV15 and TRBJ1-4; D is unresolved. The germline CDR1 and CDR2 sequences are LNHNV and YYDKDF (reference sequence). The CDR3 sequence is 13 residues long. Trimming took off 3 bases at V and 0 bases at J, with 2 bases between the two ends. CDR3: CATSSTTNEKLFF. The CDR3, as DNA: TGTGCCACCAGCAGCACAACTAATGAAAAACTGTTTTTT.

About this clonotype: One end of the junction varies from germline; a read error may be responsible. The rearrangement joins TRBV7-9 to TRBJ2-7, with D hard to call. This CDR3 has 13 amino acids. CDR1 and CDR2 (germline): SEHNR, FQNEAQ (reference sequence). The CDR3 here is CASSPPASNEQYF. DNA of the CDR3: TGTGCCAGCAGCCCCCCCGCCTCCAACGAGCAGTACTTC.

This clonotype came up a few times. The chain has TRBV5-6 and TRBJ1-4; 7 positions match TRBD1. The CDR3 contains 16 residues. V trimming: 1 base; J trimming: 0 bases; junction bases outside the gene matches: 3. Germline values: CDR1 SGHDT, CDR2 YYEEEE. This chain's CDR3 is CASSLSGGATNEKLFF. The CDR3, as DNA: TGTGCCAGCAGCTTGTCAGGGGGAGCAACTAATGAAAAACTGTTTTTT.

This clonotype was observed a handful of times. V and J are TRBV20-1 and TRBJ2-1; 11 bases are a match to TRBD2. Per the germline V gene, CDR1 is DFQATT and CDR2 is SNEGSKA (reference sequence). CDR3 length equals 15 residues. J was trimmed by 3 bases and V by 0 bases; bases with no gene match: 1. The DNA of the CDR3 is TGCAGTGCTAGAGATGGACTAGCGGGCTACAATGAGCAGTTCTTC. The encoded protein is CSARDGLAGYNEQFF.

CDR3 loop: CSVEDPSGSFYEQYF. Here the CDR3 DNA reads TGCAGCGTTGAAGATCCCAGCGGGAGCTTTTACGAGCAGTACTTC. The V gene is TRBV29-1, the J gene TRBJ2-7, with TRBD2 matching over 8 bases. CDR1 is SQVTM, CDR2 ANQGSEA, per germline. The CDR3 loop spans 15 amino acids. V lost 0 bases, J lost 4 bases, and 8 bases stayed unmatched.

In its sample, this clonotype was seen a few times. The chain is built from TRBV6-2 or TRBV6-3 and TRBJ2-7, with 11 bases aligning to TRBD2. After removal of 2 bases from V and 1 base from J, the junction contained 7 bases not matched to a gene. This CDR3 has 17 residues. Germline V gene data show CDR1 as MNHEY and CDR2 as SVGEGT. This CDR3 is CASSYEFGLAGSYEQYF. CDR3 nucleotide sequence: TGTGCCAGCAGTTACGAATTCGGACTAGCGGGTTCCTACGAGCAGTACTTC.

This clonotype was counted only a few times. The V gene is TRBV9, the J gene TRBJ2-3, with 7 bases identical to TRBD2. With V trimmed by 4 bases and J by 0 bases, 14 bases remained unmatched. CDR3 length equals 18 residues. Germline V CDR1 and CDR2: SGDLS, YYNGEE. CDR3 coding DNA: TGTGCCAGCAGCCCTAGGACTAGGGTGGATCAGAGCACAGATACGCAGTATTTT. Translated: CASSPRTRVDQSTDTQYF.

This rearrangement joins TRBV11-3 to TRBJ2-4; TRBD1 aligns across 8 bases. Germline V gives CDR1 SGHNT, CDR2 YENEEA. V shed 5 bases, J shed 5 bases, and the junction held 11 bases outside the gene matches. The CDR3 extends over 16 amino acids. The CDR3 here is CASSRATGQGQNIQYF. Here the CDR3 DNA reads TGTGCCAGCAGCCGGGCTACTGGACAGGGCCAAAACATTCAGTACTTC.

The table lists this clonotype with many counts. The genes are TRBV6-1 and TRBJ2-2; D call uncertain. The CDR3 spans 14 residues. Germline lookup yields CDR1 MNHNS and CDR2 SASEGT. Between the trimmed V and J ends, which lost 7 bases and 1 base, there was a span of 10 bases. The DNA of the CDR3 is TGTGCCAGCAAGGATCCAGGGAACACCGGGGAGCTGTTTTTT. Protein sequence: CASKDPGNTGELFF.

The CDR3 sequence is CASSDRGPKASNTGELFF. In nucleotides, the CDR3 is TGTGCCAGCAGTGACAGGGGGCCGAAAGCTTCGAACACCGGGGAGCTGTTTTTT. V is TRBV25-1 and J is TRBJ2-2, with TRBD1 matching 8 bases. The CDR3 is made up of 18 amino acids. The ends lost 3 bases at V and 0 bases at J; junction bases unmatched: 9. Germline lookup yields CDR1 MGHDK and CDR2 SYGVNS.

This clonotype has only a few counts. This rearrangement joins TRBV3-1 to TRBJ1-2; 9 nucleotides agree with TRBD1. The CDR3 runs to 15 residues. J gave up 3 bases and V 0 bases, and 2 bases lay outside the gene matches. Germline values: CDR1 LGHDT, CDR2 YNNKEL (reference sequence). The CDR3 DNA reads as TGTGCCAGCAGCCAAGACACAGGGGGCTACTATGGCTACACCTTC. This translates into CASSQDTGGYYGYTF.

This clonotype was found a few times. Here the CDR3 DNA reads TGTGCCACCAGCAGAAAACAGGGGTACACAGATACGCAGTATTTT. This gives the protein CATSRKQGYTDTQYF. The genes are TRBV15 and TRBJ2-3; 7 positions agree with TRBD1. This CDR3 contains 15 residues. V shed 2 bases, J shed 2 bases, and the junction held 4 bases outside the gene matches. Germline CDR1 and CDR2: LNHNV and YYDKDF (reference sequence).

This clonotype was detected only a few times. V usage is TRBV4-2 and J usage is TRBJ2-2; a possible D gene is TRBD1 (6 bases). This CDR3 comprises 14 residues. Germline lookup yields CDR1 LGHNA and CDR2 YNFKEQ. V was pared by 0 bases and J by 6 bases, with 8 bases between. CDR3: CASSQEQGPGELFF. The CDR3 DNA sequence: TGTGCCAGCAGCCAAGAGCAGGGGCCCGGGGAGCTGTTTTTT.

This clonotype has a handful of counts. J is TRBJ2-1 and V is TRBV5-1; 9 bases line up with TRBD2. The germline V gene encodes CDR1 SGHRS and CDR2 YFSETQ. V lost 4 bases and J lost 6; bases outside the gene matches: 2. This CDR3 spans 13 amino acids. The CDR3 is CASSKTSGNEQFF. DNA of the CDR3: TGCGCCAGCAGCAAGACTAGCGGCAATGAGCAGTTCTTC.

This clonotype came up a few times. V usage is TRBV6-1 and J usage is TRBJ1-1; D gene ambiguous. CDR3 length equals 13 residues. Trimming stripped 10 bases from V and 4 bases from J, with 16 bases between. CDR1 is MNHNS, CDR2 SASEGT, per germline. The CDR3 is CATTPDWSTEAFF. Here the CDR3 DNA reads TGTGCCACGACCCCGGATTGGAGCACTGAAGCTTTCTTT.

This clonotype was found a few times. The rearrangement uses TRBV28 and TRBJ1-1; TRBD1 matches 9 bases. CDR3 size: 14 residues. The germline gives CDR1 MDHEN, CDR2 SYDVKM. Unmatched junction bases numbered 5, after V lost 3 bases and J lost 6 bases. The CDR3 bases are TGTGCCAGCAGTTTTCTCGGACAGGGGTCTGAAGCTTTCTTT. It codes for CASSFLGQGSEAFF.

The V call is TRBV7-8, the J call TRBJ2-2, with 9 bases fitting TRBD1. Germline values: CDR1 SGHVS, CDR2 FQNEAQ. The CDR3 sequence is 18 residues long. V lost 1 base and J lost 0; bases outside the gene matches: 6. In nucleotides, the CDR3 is TGTGCCAGCAGCTTAGACCTACGACAGGGGGCGAACACCGGGGAGCTGTTTTTT. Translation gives CASSLDLRQGANTGELFF.

For the CDR3, the DNA is TGCGCCAGCAGCTTGGGGGTAAGGGGGAATGAGCAGTTCTTC. It encodes CASSLGVRGNEQFF. The rearrangement links TRBV5-1 to TRBJ2-1; perhaps TRBD1 as D (6 bases). Per the germline V gene, CDR1 is SGHRS and CDR2 is YFSETQ. V was shortened by 0 bases and J by 7 bases, with 11 bases between the two germline ends. The CDR3 runs 14 residues.

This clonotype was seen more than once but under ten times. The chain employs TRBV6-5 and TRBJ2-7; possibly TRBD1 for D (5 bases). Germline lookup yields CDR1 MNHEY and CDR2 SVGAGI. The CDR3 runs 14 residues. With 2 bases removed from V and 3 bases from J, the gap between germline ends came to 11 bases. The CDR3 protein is CASSYRQGVYEQYF. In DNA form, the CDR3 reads TGTGCCAGCAGTTACCGGCAGGGTGTCTACGAGCAGTACTTC.

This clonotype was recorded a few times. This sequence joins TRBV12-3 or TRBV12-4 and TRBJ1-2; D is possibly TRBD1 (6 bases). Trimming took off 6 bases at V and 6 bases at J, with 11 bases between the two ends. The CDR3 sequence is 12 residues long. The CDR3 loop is CASRQGIDGYTF. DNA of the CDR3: TGTGCCAGCAGACAGGGTATCGATGGCTACACCTTC.

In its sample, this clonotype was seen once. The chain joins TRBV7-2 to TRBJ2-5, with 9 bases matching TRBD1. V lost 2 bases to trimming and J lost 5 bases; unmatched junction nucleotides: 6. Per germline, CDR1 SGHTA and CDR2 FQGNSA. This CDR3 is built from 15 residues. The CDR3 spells CASSLSGQGVETQYF. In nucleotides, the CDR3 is TGTGCCAGCAGCTTATCGGGACAGGGAGTGGAGACCCAGTACTTC.

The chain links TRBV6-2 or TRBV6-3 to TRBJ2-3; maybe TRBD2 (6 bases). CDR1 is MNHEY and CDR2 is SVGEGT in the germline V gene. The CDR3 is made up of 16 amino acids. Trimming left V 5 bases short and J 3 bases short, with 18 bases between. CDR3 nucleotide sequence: TGTGCCAGCAGTGATTCCCGGGAGATTGGGACAGATACGCAGTATTTT. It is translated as CASSDSREIGTDTQYF.

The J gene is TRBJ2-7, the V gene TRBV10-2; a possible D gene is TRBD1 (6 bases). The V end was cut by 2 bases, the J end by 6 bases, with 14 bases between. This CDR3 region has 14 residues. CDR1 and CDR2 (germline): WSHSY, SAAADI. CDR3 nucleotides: TGCGCCAGCAGTGAGACAGGGCCCTCGGCCGAGCAGTACTTC. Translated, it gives CASSETGPSAEQYF.

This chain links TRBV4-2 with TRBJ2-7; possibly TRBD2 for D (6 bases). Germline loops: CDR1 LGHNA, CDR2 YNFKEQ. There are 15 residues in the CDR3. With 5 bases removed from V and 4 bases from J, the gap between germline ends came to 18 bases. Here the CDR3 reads CASSSLGGLPYEQYF. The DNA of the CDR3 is TGTGCCAGCAGCAGCTTGGGGGGTCTGCCTTACGAGCAGTACTTC.

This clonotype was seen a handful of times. The DNA for the CDR3 is TGTGCCACCAGTGACCGACAGGGCGGTTCACCCCTCCACTTT. Translating it yields CATSDRQGGSPLHF. J is TRBJ1-6 and V is TRBV24-1, with 7 nucleotides matching TRBD1. Trimming removed 4 bases from V and 9 bases from J; junction bases left unmatched: 5. CDR3 length equals 14 residues. CDR1 is KGHDR, CDR2 SFDVKD, per germline.

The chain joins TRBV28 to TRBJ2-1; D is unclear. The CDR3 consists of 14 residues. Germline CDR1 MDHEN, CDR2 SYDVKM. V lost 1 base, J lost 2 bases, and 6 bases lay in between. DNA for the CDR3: TGTGCCAGCAGTTTATTCAGTGCCTACAATGAGCAGTTCTTC. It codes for CASSLFSAYNEQFF. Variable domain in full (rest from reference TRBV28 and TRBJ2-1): DVKVTQSSRYLVKRTGEKVFLECVQDMDHENMFWYRQDPGLGLRLIYFSYDVKMKEKGDIPEGYSVSREKKERFSLILESASTNQTSMYLCASSLFSAYNEQFFGPGTRLTVL.